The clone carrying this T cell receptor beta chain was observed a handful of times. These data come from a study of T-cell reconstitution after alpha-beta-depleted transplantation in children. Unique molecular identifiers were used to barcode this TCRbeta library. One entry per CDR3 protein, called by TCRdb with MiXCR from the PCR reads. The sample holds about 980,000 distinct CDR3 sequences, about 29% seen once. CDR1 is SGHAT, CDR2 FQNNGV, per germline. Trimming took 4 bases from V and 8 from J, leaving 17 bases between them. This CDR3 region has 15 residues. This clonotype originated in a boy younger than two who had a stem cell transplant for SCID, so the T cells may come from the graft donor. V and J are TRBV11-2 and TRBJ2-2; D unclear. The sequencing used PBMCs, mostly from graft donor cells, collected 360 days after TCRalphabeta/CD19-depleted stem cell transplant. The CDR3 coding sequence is TGTGCCAGCAGCTCGTATGGAGACGGACGAGGGGAGCTGTTTTTT. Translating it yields CASSSYGDGRGELFF.